This is a list of T cell receptor beta chains from one sample in a study of T cells in tuberculosis. Produced via immunoSEQ multiplex PCR; TCRdb's table is partial and in-frame only. Seen here are around 60,000 clones, 80% to 85% observed once, and the top ten hold around 13%. Sequenced input: CD1b-GMM tetramer-negative cells sorted from PBMCs. The receptors stem from an adult woman with latent tuberculosis. The conserved cysteine and the conserved F or W are not part of the CDR3 here. The order of the fields is CDR3 protein, J gene, V gene.

ASNARPGQGPGEQY	TRBJ2-7	TRBV7-8
ASSSIKGSIGTIYNEQF	TRBJ2-1	TRBV7-6
ASSPAALSTDTQY	TRBJ2-3	TRBV18
ASSQDISFDEQY	TRBJ2-7	TRBV4-2
ASMRPGQNTGELF	TRBJ2-2	TRBV6-5
ASSSKRGTGVITGELF	TRBJ2-2	TRBV14
ASSPGKSGELF	TRBJ2-2	TRBV19
ASSLVDRDHEQY	TRBJ2-7	TRBV5-8
ASSLSGGSGNTIY	TRBJ1-3	TRBV7-3
ASSQGGQTYEQY	TRBJ2-7	TRBV28
ASSSGTWTSYEQY	TRBJ2-7	TRBV5-8
ASSLDAGGTGELF	TRBJ2-2	TRBV7-7
SSRTGGYNEQF	TRBJ2-1	TRBV29-1
ASCRLADGTDTQY	TRBJ2-3	TRBV27
ASSQRQGSGELF	TRBJ2-2	TRBV4-1
ASSISGSNQPQH	TRBJ1-5	TRBV19
ASSIDTETQY	TRBJ2-5	TRBV19
ASSKASGKDEGADTQY	TRBJ2-3	TRBV21-1
ASKGHRGNQPQH	TRBJ1-5	TRBV25-1
ASPPLVRKETQY	TRBJ2-5	TRBV18
ASSLWRAGELF	TRBJ2-2	TRBV28
ASSPARRQYNEQF	TRBJ2-1	TRBV28
ASSFGHGTEAF	TRBJ1-1	TRBV28
ASSLTRGGRADTQY	TRBJ2-3	TRBV21-1
ASGAGVTDTQY	TRBJ2-3	TRBV28
ASSYGTDDTQY	TRBJ2-3	TRBV5-1
ASSLDGSGELF	TRBJ2-2	TRBV11-3
ASSRSGASSYEQY	TRBJ2-7	TRBV11-3
ASSLPTPGDNEQF	TRBJ2-1	TRBV28
ASSSLGLPYQETQY	TRBJ2-5	TRBV27
ASSPSVRRTYNEQF	TRBJ2-1	TRBV18
ASSVQRTYNSPLH	TRBJ1-6	TRBV2
ATSRGRRGSNEQY	TRBJ2-7	TRBV15
ASSVNPGGRNEKLF	TRBJ1-4	TRBV9
AWSVWGGKGTGYGYT	TRBJ1-2	TRBV30